The source of this T cell receptor (beta chain) is a study of blood T cell repertoires in COVID-19. About the research overall: Both acute and convalescent COVID-19 samples were obtained from the United States, Italy and Spain. The cDNA or gDNA used as material had been derived from T cells, B-cell-depleted T cells, or PBMCs.

In the authors' workflow: Reference gene primer amplification gave nucleated cell count estimates. Here immunoSEQ multiplex PCR was the method, and the copy in TCRdb shows in-frame clones only, minus some. Clone size and the V and J calls come from that table; the DNA yielded D and trimming. The data contain more than 200,000 clones, about nine tenths of them singletons. The CDR3 consists of 14 residues. The germline V and J ends were trimmed by 2 bases and 0 bases, with 6 bases remaining between them. The V gene's germline CDR1 is SGHTA and CDR2 FQGNSA. The clonotype comes from an elderly man with acute or convalescent COVID-19. The sample taken for sequencing was peripheral blood. The chain links TRBV7-2 to TRBJ2-3, with no clear D. This chain's CDR3 is CASSLFASTDTQYF. The CDR3 DNA sequence: TGTGCCAGCAGCTTATTCGCGAGCACAGATACGCAGTATTTT.